Given below is one TCR beta chain in context. The antigen remains unidentified. This CDR3 comprises 14 residues. Trimming left V 1 base short and J 1 base short, with 7 bases between. Germline assignment: CDR1 MNHNS and CDR2 SASEGT. The data were produced by immunoSEQ multiplex PCR, yet TCRdb's version contains in-frame clones alone and is incomplete. Altogether fewer than 30,000 clones are present, 70% to 90% being singletons, with the ten largest covering 6% to 8%. This entry belongs to a study of T cell responses to AZD1222 COVID-19 vaccine. General observations from the study: The donor cohort was predominantly white British with a female majority, and clonal diversity may have been underestimated. Baseline antibody screening turned up just six seropositive AZD1222 recipients.

Combined were second doses at about 4 or about 12 weeks. The J gene is TRBJ1-1, the V gene TRBV6-1; D not resolved. Sequenced material: peripheral blood, taken 28 days after the second AZD1222 dose. This TCR was sampled from an adult who received the AZD1222 COVID-19 vaccine. CDR3 in DNA: TGTGCCAGCAGTGAAGGGTGGGCGAACACTGAAGCTTTCTTT. This gives the protein CASSEGWANTEAFF.